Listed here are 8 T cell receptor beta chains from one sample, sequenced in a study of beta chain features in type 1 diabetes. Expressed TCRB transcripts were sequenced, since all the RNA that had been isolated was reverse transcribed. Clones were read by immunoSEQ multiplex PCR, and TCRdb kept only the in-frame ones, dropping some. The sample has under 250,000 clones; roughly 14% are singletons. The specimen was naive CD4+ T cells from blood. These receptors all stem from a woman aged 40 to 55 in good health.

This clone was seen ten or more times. The chain's CDR3 is CASSFGLAGAYEQYF. The CDR3 region has the DNA TGTGCCAGCAGCTTCGGACTAGCGGGGGCCTACGAGCAGTACTTC. V usage is TRBV7-9 and J usage is TRBJ2-7; 13 bases line up with TRBD2. The J segment lost 2 bases and the V segment lost 3 bases, leaving 1 base of the junction unmatched. Germline assignment: CDR1 SEHNR and CDR2 FQNEAQ (reference sequence). The CDR3 totals 15 residues.

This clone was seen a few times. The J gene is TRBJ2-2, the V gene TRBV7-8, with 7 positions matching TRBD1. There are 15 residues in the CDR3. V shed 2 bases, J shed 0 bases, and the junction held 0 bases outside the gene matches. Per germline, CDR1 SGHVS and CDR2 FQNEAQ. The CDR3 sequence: CASSLTGANTGELFF. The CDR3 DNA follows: TGTGCCAGCAGCTTAACAGGGGCGAACACCGGGGAGCTGTTTTTT.

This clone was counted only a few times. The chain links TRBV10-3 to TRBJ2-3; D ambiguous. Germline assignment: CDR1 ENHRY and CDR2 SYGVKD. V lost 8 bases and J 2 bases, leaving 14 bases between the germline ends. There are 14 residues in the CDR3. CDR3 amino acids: CAIGKERTTDTQYF. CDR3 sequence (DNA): TGTGCCATCGGTAAAGAGCGAACCACAGATACGCAGTATTTT.

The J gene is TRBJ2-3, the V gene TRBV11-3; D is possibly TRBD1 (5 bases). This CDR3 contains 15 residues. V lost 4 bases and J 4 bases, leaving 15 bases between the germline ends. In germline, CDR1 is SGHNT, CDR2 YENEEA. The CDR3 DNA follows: TGTGCCAGCAGCTCCGGGCAGGGCTTAGCAGATACGCAGTATTTT. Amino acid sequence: CASSSGQGLADTQYF.

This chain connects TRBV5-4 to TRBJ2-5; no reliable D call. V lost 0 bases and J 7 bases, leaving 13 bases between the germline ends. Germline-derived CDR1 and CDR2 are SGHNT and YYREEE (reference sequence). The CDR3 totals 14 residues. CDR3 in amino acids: CASSLAVAAGTQYF. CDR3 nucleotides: TGTGCCAGCAGCTTGGCGGTAGCAGCTGGGACCCAGTACTTC.

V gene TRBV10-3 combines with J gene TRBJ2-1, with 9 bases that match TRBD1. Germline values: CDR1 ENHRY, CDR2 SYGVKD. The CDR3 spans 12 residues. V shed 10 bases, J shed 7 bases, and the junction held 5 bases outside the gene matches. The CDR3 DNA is TGTGCCACCCGGGACAGGGATAATGAGCAGTTCTTC. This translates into CATRDRDNEQFF.

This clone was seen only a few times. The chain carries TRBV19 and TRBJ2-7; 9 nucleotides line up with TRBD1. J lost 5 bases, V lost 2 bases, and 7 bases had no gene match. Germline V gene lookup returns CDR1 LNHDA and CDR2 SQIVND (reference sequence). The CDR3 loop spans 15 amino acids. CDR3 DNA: TGTGCCAGTAGTATACTACAGGGGGCGAGCCACGAGCAGTACTTC. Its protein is CASSILQGASHEQYF. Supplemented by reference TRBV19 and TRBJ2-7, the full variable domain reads DGGITQSPKYLFRKEGQNVTLSCEQNLNHDAMYWYRQDPGQGLRLIYYSQIVNDFQKGDIAEGYSVSREKKESFPLTVTSAQKNPTAFYLCASSILQGASHEQYFGPGTRLTVT.

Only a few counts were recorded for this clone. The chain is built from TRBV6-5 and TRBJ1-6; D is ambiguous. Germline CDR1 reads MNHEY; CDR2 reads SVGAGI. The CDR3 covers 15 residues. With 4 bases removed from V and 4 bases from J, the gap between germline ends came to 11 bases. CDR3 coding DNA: TGTGCCAGCAGTTTATGGACGGGGTATAATTCACCCCTCCACTTT. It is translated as CASSLWTGYNSPLHF.